These 2 T cell receptor beta chains came from one sample sequenced in a study of regulatory and conventional T cells in RAG deficiency. Genomic DNA came from blood conventional CD4+ T cells gated CD25-low CD127-high. TCRdb keeps only in-frame clones here, not all; method: immunoSEQ multiplex PCR. In the table there are some 22,000 clones, approximately 93% of which are singletons. These data also formed part of another study, on regulatory T cells. As reported in that work: Primers: 52 TRBV forward and 13 TRBJ reverse.

The sample was CD4+ T cells sorted from blood. The receptors come from a human donor in good health.

The chain uses TRBV28 and TRBJ1-5; no definite D call. The CDR3 contains 12 residues. Trimming took off 3 bases at V and 5 bases at J, with 5 bases between the two ends. CDR1 and CDR2 from the germline V gene are MDHEN and SYDVKM. In DNA form, the CDR3 reads TGTGCCAGCAGTTTGTCCGATCAGCCCCAGCATTTT. Its protein product is CASSLSDQPQHF.

This sequence joins TRBV5-1 and TRBJ1-1; D may be TRBD1 (5 bases). V was cut by 1 base and J by 6 bases, with 16 bases left in between. Germline V gives CDR1 SGHRS, CDR2 YFSETQ. CDR3 length equals 15 residues. The CDR3 sequence is CASSLTFDSYSEAFF. CDR3 DNA sequence: TGCGCCAGCAGCTTGACCTTTGACAGTTACTCTGAAGCTTTCTTT.